This TCR beta chain was retrieved from a study of a mutant IDH1 vaccine in newly diagnosed glioma. Comments on this clone: What it binds is not known. This specimen includes other DNA sequences encoding the same CDR3.

Documented time point: week 47, end of study. Alongside topical imiquimod, each dose of vaccine comprised 300 ug of mutant IDH1 20-mer peptide. This table comes from immunoSEQ multiplex PCR, and its TCRdb copy is limited to in-frame clones, with some not included. The table includes some 87,000 clones, over 75% detected once. The TCR comes from a man aged 35 to 55 with glioma. Sequenced material: PBMCs, taken from a glioma patient whose treatment included an IDH1 peptide vaccine.

The CDR3 nucleotides read TGTGCCAGCAGCTCCCTGGGACCACGCCAAGAGACCCAGTACTTC. It translates to CASSSLGPRQETQYF. V usage is TRBV5-5 and J usage is TRBJ2-5, with D perhaps TRBD1 or TRBD2 (5 bases each). The V gene lost 3 bases and the J gene lost 1 base, with 13 bases spanning the gap. The V gene's germline CDR1 is SGHKS and CDR2 YYEKEE (reference sequence). The CDR3 contains 15 residues.